Below are 4 T cell receptor beta chains sequenced from a single sample in a study of blood T cell repertoires in COVID-19. Libraries were prepared by immunoSEQ multiplex PCR; TCRdb keeps only in-frame clonotypes and omits some of them. This table has under 85,000 clones, over 75% appearing once. The sample consisted of peripheral blood. These receptor sequences come from a man aged 70-80 years with active or convalescent COVID-19.

V and J are TRBV7-9 and TRBJ2-1, with D possibly being TRBD1 (6 bases). CDR1 is SEHNR and CDR2 is FQNEAQ in the germline V gene (reference sequence). The CDR3 contains 13 residues. Trimming took 5 bases from V and 6 from J, leaving 11 bases between them. The CDR3 loop is CASSPDRGNEQFF. The CDR3 region has the DNA TGTGCCAGCAGCCCGGACAGAGGCAATGAGCAGTTCTTC.

The V gene is TRBV2, the J gene TRBJ2-7, with TRBD1 matching 10 bases. The CDR3 runs to 14 residues. Trimming cost V 4 bases and J 4 bases; bases outside gene matches: 4. The germline gives CDR1 SNHLY, CDR2 FYNNEI. CDR3 in DNA: TGTGCCAGCAGTGGACAGGGGGCAGGGTACGAGCAGTACTTC. Translating gives CASSGQGAGYEQYF.

The chain combines TRBV7-9 with TRBJ2-7, with TRBD1 matching over 9 bases. This CDR3 contains 14 residues. V lost 5 bases to trimming and J lost 5 bases; unmatched junction nucleotides: 7. Per the germline V gene, CDR1 is SEHNR and CDR2 is FQNEAQ (reference sequence). The CDR3 sequence is CASSLGQGEHEQYF. CDR3 nucleotides: TGTGCCAGCAGCCTGGGACAGGGCGAACACGAGCAGTACTTC.

The sample holds one count of this clone. V and J are TRBV18 and TRBJ1-6, with 7 bases fitting TRBD1. This CDR3 comprises 15 residues. V shed 3 bases, J shed 9 bases, and the junction held 8 bases outside the gene matches. Germline-derived CDR1 and CDR2 are KGHSH and LQKENI. The CDR3: CASSPDTGAGSPLHF. In DNA, the CDR3 is TGTGCCAGCTCACCGGACACAGGGGCAGGTTCACCCCTCCACTTT.